This TCR beta chain was sequenced for a study of control samples from healthy donors and cancer patients. Produced via immunoSEQ multiplex PCR; TCRdb's table is partial and in-frame only. The table lists 120,000 to 150,000 clones, roughly 89% of them singletons. The CDR3 length is 14 residues. The ends were cut back, 6 bases at V and 3 bases at J, with 12 bases in the middle. Germline CDR1 and CDR2: MNHEY and SVGAGI. The chain combines TRBV6-5 with TRBJ1-5; a possible D gene is TRBD1 (6 bases). The clonotype was recovered from a man aged 18 to 29 in good health. Sequenced sample: blood. DNA for the CDR3: TGTGCCAGCAGCGCGACAGGAGTCAATCAGCCCCAGCATTTT. This encodes CASSATGVNQPQHF.